The next 26 T cell receptor beta chains were all read from a single sample in a study of identical twins. Each CDR3 protein is one row after TCRdb ran MiXCR on the 5' RACE reads. Of 750,000 to 950,000 distinct CDR3 sequences in the sample, roughly an eighth were seen once. The same data also contributed to another study, on yellow fever vaccine responses in identical twins.

Sequencing was carried out using PBMCs. The receptors here all came from a woman between 18 and 29 years old in good health.

V and J are TRBV5-1 and TRBJ2-1, with TRBD1 matching 10 bases. V shed 0 bases and J 4 bases; nucleotides not matched to a gene: 7. The CDR3 length is 17 residues. Germline CDR1 and CDR2: SGHRS and YFSETQ. In DNA, the CDR3 is TGCGCCAGCAGCTTGGTTTATGGGACAGGGGTATACAATGAGCAGTTCTTC. Translation: CASSLVYGTGVYNEQFF.

This rearrangement joins TRBV10-3 to TRBJ2-1; no clear D gene. CDR1 is ENHRY and CDR2 is SYGVKD in the germline V gene. The ends were cut back, 9 bases at V and 0 bases at J, with 9 bases in the middle. The CDR3 consists of 13 residues. CDR3 loop: CAMGGNSYNEQFF. CDR3 nucleotide sequence: TGTGCCATGGGCGGTAACTCCTACAATGAGCAGTTCTTC.

The rearrangement joins TRBV20-1 to TRBJ2-5; D gene uncertain. V lost 7 bases and J lost 5, with 5 bases in between. The germline V gene encodes CDR1 DFQATT and CDR2 SNEGSKA (reference sequence). The CDR3 contains 9 residues. In nucleotides, the CDR3 is TGCAGTGTTTTCGAGACCCAGTACTTC. Encoded protein: CSVFETQYF.

The chain couples TRBV2 to TRBJ2-5; tentatively, D is TRBD2 (6 bases). V lost 8 bases to trimming and J lost 5 bases, with 18 bases between them. Germline V gene sequence: CDR1 SNHLY, CDR2 FYNNEI. The CDR3 totals 14 residues. The DNA for the CDR3 is TGTGCCAGCCCCCCCGGCGGGGACCGGGAGACCCAGTACTTC. This translates into CASPPGGDRETQYF.

This clonotype was seen many times. CDR3 sequence: CSARDRTYEQYF. CDR3 DNA sequence: TGCAGTGCCCGGGACAGAACCTACGAGCAGTACTTC. V and J are TRBV20-1 and TRBJ2-7, with 7 bases identical to TRBD1. This CDR3 comprises 12 residues. Germline loops: CDR1 DFQATT, CDR2 SNEGSKA (reference sequence). With 6 bases clipped from V and 2 bases from J, the junction kept 4 bases outside the gene matches.

This clonotype was found a few times. The chain recombines TRBV4-1 with TRBJ2-3, with TRBD1 matching over 7 bases. Trimming took 4 bases from V and 0 from J; bases not matched to a gene: 13. Germline V gives CDR1 MGHRA, CDR2 YSYEKL. The CDR3 extends over 18 amino acids. DNA for the CDR3: TGCGCCAGCAGCCCCAAGACAGGGCAGATGCCTAGCACAGATACGCAGTATTTT. Protein: CASSPKTGQMPSTDTQYF.

The chain employs TRBV7-6 and TRBJ2-7; D ambiguous. The germline CDR1 and CDR2 sequences are SGHVS and FNYEAQ. This CDR3 comprises 13 residues. The V gene lost 0 bases and the J gene lost 7 bases, with 10 bases spanning the gap. Here the CDR3 DNA reads TGTGCCAGCAGCTTAGCTGAGTTGGGAGAGCAGTACGTC. This translates into CASSLAELGEQYV.

In regard to this clonotype: An end of the junction differs from the germline gene, which may be a read error. V gene TRBV20-1 combines with J gene TRBJ2-7; the match to TRBD1 covers 10 bases. Germline V gene sequence: CDR1 DFQATT, CDR2 SNEGSKA (reference sequence). This CDR3 contains 16 residues. The chain's CDR3 is CCARDRGQSSAYEQYF. Written as DNA, the CDR3 is TGCTGTGCTAGAGACAGGGGGCAGAGTAGCGCCTACGAGCAGTACTTC.

The chain uses TRBV7-6 and TRBJ1-2; unclear D gene. The germline CDR1 and CDR2 sequences are SGHVS and FNYEAQ. With 5 bases removed from V and 5 bases from J, the gap between germline ends came to 21 bases. This CDR3 spans 16 amino acids. CDR3 bases: TGTGCCAGCAGCAAAGAGACCCAAACCCCTCTATATGGCTACACCTTC. Translation gives CASSKETQTPLYGYTF.

This clonotype was seen ten or more times. J is TRBJ1-4 and V is TRBV4-1; TRBD1 matches 9 bases. There are 15 residues in the CDR3. The ends lost 0 bases at V and 6 bases at J; junction bases unmatched: 2. Germline V gives CDR1 MGHRA, CDR2 YSYEKL. The CDR3 nucleotides read TGCGCCAGCAGCCAAGAACGACAGGGGGATGAAAAACTGTTTTTT. It specifies CASSQERQGDEKLFF.

This clonotype was observed a handful of times. For the CDR3, the DNA is TGCAGTGCTAGAACTAGCGGGAGGGCCCAGTCCGGGGAGCTGTTTTTT. Translated, it gives CSARTSGRAQSGELFF. The J gene is TRBJ2-2, the V gene TRBV20-1; 13 nucleotides agree with TRBD2. Germline V gives CDR1 DFQATT, CDR2 SNEGSKA (reference sequence). The CDR3 is 16 residues long. The trim removed 2 bases at V and 6 bases at J, leaving 6 bases unmatched.

Only a few counts were recorded for this clonotype. This chain links TRBV12-3 or TRBV12-4 with TRBJ2-4; the match to TRBD1 covers 7 bases. The V and J ends lost 6 bases and 11 bases, in that order; junction bases with no gene match: 13. The CDR3 runs 14 residues. The CDR3 is CASSPTRQGGVQYF. DNA of the CDR3: TGTGCCAGCAGCCCGACTCGACAGGGTGGCGTTCAGTACTTC.

The rearrangement uses TRBV5-1 and TRBJ1-3, with D perhaps TRBD1 (6 bases). The germline V gene encodes CDR1 SGHRS and CDR2 YFSETQ. The CDR3 has 17 residues. Trimming shortened V by 0 bases and J by 2 bases, and 15 bases separated the two germline ends. CDR3 residues: CASSLGEGTSAGNTIYF. CDR3 nucleotide sequence: TGCGCCAGCAGCTTGGGGGAAGGGACATCGGCTGGAAACACCATATATTTT.

This clonotype was picked up a small number of times. The V gene is TRBV3-1, the J gene TRBJ1-4, with D maybe TRBD1 (6 bases). With 1 base removed from V and 4 bases from J, the gap between germline ends came to 13 bases. The CDR3 sequence is 16 residues long. Germline V gene data show CDR1 as LGHDT and CDR2 as YNNKEL (reference sequence). CDR3 loop: CASSQASPGVNEKLFF. The DNA of the CDR3 is TGTGCCAGCAGCCAAGCATCTCCAGGGGTTAATGAAAAACTGTTTTTT.

The chain employs TRBV2 and TRBJ1-1; no firm D call. Trimming cost V 7 bases and J 6 bases, with 9 bases left between them. Looked up from germline, CDR1 is SNHLY and CDR2 is FYNNEI. The CDR3 has 11 amino acids. The CDR3 sequence is CASILWAEAFF. DNA for the CDR3: TGTGCCAGCATCCTCTGGGCTGAAGCTTTCTTT. Complete variable domain (other parts from reference TRBV2 and TRBJ1-1): EPEVTQTPSHQVTQMGQEVILRCVPISNHLYFYWYRQILGQKVEFLVSFYNNEISEKSEIFDDQFSVERPDGSNFTLKIRSTKLEDSAMYFCASILWAEAFFGQGTRLTVV.

This clonotype was seen only a few times. The V call is TRBV15, the J call TRBJ2-7; D is unresolved. Germline lookup yields CDR1 LNHNV and CDR2 YYDKDF (reference sequence). Deletions cut 3 bases from V and 0 bases from J, with 9 bases between. This CDR3 contains 14 residues. CDR3 sequence reads: CATSSSVSSYEQYF. Here the CDR3 DNA reads TGTGCCACCAGCAGTAGTGTCAGCTCCTACGAGCAGTACTTC.

This clonotype showed up many times. The genes are TRBV20-1 and TRBJ2-3, with 8 bases lining up with TRBD2. Trimming at V came to 3 bases and at J to 6 bases, leaving 8 bases not matched to a gene. This CDR3 has 14 residues. In germline, CDR1 is DFQATT, CDR2 SNEGSKA (reference sequence). The CDR3: CSASLGLVLDTQYF. The CDR3 DNA sequence: TGCAGTGCTAGCTTGGGACTAGTACTCGATACGCAGTATTTT.

The chain employs TRBV27 and TRBJ2-1, with D hard to call. This CDR3 spans 15 amino acids. Germline values: CDR1 MNHEY, CDR2 SMNVEV (reference sequence). Trimming took 5 bases from V and 0 from J, leaving 11 bases between them. CDR3 in DNA: TGTGCCAGCAGTGGGGTTTCGAGCTCCTACAATGAGCAGTTCTTC. This encodes CASSGVSSSYNEQFF.

V is TRBV19 and J is TRBJ2-5; tentatively, D is TRBD1 or TRBD2 (5 bases each). The CDR3 is 13 residues long. The germline CDR1 and CDR2 sequences are LNHDA and SQIVND (reference sequence). V lost 2 bases and J lost 5, with 9 bases in between. CDR3 loop: CASSIWGKETQYF. The CDR3 DNA reads as TGTGCCAGTAGTATATGGGGGAAGGAGACCCAGTACTTC. Together with reference TRBV19 and TRBJ2-5, the CDR3 gives the full variable domain: DGGITQSPKYLFRKEGQNVTLSCEQNLNHDAMYWYRQDPGQGLRLIYYSQIVNDFQKGDIAEGYSVSREKKESFPLTVTSAQKNPTAFYLCASSIWGKETQYFGPGTRLLVL.

The V and J genes are TRBV14 and TRBJ2-7; D perhaps matches TRBD2 (6 bases). This CDR3 contains 14 residues. Deletions cut 4 bases from V and 3 bases from J, with 13 bases between. CDR1 SGHDN and CDR2 FVKESK come from the germline V gene. Here the CDR3 DNA reads TGTGCCAGCAGCCTTACCGGGACTGACTACGAGCAGTACTTC. This codes for CASSLTGTDYEQYF.

This clonotype was seen ten or more times. The chain has TRBV5-1 and TRBJ2-5, with a tentative D call TRBD2 (5 bases). Germline CDR1 and CDR2: SGHRS and YFSETQ. The germline V and J ends were trimmed by 2 bases and 1 base, with 9 bases remaining between them. This CDR3 region has 14 residues. The CDR3 region is CASSFGLVQETQYF. CDR3 nucleotides: TGCGCCAGCAGCTTTGGACTCGTCCAAGAGACCCAGTACTTC.

This rearrangement joins TRBV2 to TRBJ1-5; D unresolved. CDR1 SNHLY and CDR2 FYNNEI come from the germline V gene. Trimming stripped 3 bases from V and 4 bases from J, with 7 bases between. The CDR3 is made up of 13 amino acids. The CDR3 here is CASSDEINQPQHF. CDR3 DNA sequence: TGTGCCAGCAGTGACGAAATTAATCAGCCCCAGCATTTT. Based on the CDR3 plus reference TRBV2 and TRBJ1-5, the full variable domain is EPEVTQTPSHQVTQMGQEVILRCVPISNHLYFYWYRQILGQKVEFLVSFYNNEISEKSEIFDDQFSVERPDGSNFTLKIRSTKLEDSAMYFCASSDEINQPQHFGDGTRLSIL.

The chain carries TRBV7-6 and TRBJ2-5; maybe TRBD1 (6 bases). The CDR3 spans 14 residues. The germline V and J ends were trimmed by 6 bases and 2 bases, with 13 bases remaining between them. The germline CDR1 and CDR2 sequences are SGHVS and FNYEAQ. CDR3 loop: CASRDRRVQETQYF. The CDR3 DNA is TGTGCCAGCAGGGACAGACGGGTACAAGAGACCCAGTACTTC.

The rearrangement joins TRBV10-3 to TRBJ2-7; a possible D gene is TRBD2 (6 bases). The CDR3 is made up of 14 amino acids. Germline V gene data show CDR1 as ENHRY and CDR2 as SYGVKD. Trimming took off 7 bases at V and 0 bases at J, with 13 bases between the two ends. CDR3 residues: CAIKPSSVSYEQYF. CDR3 nucleotides: TGTGCCATCAAGCCCTCTAGCGTCTCCTACGAGCAGTACTTC.

This clonotype was counted between two and nine times. V usage is TRBV12-3 or TRBV12-4 and J usage is TRBJ1-3, with 7 positions matching TRBD1. After removal of 6 bases from V and 2 bases from J, the junction contained 4 bases not matched to a gene. This CDR3 is built from 14 residues. This CDR3 is CASSGTEAGNTIYF. The CDR3 nucleotides read TGTGCCAGCAGCGGGACAGAAGCTGGAAACACCATATATTTT.

Concerning this clonotype itself: At one boundary the junction diverges from the germline segment, which might be a read error. This chain links TRBV5-3 with TRBJ1-2; 8 bases align to TRBD1. TRBV5-3 is an ORF, with its function uncertain. CDR3 length equals 18 residues. CDR3: CARSLAFGRGQEGYGYTF. The DNA for the CDR3 is TGTGCCAGGAGCTTGGCCTTTGGTCGGGGACAGGAGGGCTATGGCTACACCTTC.